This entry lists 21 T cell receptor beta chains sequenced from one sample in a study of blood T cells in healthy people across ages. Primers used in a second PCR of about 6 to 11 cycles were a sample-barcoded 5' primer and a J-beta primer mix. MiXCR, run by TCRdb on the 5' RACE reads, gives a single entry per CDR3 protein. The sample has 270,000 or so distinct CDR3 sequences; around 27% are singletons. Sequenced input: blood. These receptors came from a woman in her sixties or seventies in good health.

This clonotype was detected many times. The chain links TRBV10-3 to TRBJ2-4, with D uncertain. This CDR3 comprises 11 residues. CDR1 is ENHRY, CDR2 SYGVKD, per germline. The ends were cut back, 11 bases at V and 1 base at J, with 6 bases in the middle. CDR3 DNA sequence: TGTGCCGTCGGGGCCAAAAACATTCAGTACTTC. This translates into CAVGAKNIQYF.

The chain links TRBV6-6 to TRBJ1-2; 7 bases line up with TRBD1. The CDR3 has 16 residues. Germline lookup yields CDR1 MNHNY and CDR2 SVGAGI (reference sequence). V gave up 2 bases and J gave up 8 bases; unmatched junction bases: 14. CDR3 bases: TGTGCCAGCAGTTACAACGGTCACAGGGGAGGAGGAGGCTACACCTTC. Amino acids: CASSYNGHRGGGGYTF.

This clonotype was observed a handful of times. CDR3 in amino acids: CASSEGGGLREQYF. For the CDR3, the DNA is TGCGCCAGCAGCGAAGGGGGGGGGTTACGGGAGCAGTACTTC. V is TRBV5-1 and J is TRBJ2-7; D possibly corresponds to TRBD2 (7 bases). Trimming cost V 4 bases and J 7 bases, with 18 bases left between them. The CDR3 runs 14 residues. CDR1 is SGHRS and CDR2 is YFSETQ in the germline V gene. The full variable domain, rest sourced from reference TRBV5-1 and TRBJ2-7, is KAGVTQTPRYLIKTRGQQVTLSCSPISGHRSVSWYQQTPGQGLQFLFEYFSETQRNKGNFPGRFSGRQFSNSRSEMNVSTLELGDSALYLCASSEGGGLREQYFGPGTRLTVT.

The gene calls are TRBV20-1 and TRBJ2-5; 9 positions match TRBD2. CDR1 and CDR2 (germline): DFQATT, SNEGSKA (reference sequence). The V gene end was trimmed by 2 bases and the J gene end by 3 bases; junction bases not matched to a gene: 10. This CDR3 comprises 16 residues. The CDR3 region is CSARIIGASGKETQYF. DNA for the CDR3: TGCAGTGCTAGAATAATTGGGGCTAGCGGGAAAGAGACCCAGTACTTC.

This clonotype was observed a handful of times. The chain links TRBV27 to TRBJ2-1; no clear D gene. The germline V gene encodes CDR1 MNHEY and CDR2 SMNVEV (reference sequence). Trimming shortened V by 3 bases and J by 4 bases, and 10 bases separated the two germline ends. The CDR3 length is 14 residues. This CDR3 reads CASSFQRVYNEQFF. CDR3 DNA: TGTGCCAGCAGTTTCCAGCGAGTATACAATGAGCAGTTCTTC.

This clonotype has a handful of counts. CDR3 nucleotide sequence: TGTGCCAGCAGCTTAAAAGTCCCGACTAGCGGTAACAATGAGCAGTTCTTC. This codes for CASSLKVPTSGNNEQFF. V usage is TRBV7-3 and J usage is TRBJ2-1; 9 bases match TRBD2. Germline-derived CDR1 and CDR2 are SGHTA and FQGTGA. This CDR3 is 17 amino acids long. Losses at the gene ends were 1 base for V and 5 bases for J; bases not matched to a gene: 9.

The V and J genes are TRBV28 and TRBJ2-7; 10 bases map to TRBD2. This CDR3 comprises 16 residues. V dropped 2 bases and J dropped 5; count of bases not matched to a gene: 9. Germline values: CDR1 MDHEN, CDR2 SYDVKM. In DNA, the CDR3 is TGTGCCAGCAGTTTAAGGGGCCTAGCGGGAGCAGACGAGCAGTACTTC. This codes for CASSLRGLAGADEQYF.

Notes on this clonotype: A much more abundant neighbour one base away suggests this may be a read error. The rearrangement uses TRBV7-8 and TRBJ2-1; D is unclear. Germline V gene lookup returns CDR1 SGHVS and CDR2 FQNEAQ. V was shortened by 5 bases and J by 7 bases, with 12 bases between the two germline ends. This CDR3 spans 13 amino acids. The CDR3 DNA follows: TGTGCCAGCAGCAACGTGCTAGGGAATGAGCAGTTCTTC. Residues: CASSNVLGNEQFF. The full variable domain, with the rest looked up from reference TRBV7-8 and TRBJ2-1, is GAGVSQSPRYKVAKRGQDVALRCDPISGHVSLFWYQQALGQGPEFLTYFQNEAQLDKSGLPSDRFFAERPEGSVSTLKIQRTQQEDSAVYLCASSNVLGNEQFFGPGTRLTVL.

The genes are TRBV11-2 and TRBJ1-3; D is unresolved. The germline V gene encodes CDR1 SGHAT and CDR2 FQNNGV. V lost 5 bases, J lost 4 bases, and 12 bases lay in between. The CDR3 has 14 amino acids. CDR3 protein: CASSQMSPGNTIYF. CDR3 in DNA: TGTGCCAGCAGCCAAATGTCTCCGGGAAACACCATATATTTT.

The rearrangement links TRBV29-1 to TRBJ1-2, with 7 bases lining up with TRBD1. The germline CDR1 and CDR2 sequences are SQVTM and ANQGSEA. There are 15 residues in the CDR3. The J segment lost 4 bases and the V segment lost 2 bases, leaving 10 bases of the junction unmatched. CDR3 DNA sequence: TGCAGCGTTGAATATCAAGGGGGCGCGGGCTATGGCTACACCTTC. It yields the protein CSVEYQGGAGYGYTF.

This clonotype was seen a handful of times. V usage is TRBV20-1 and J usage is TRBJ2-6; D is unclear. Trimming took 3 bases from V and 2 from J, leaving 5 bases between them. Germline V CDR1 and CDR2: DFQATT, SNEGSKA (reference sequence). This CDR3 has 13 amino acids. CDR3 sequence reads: CSARGPGANVLTF. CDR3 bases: TGCAGTGCTAGGGGTCCTGGGGCCAACGTCCTGACTTTC.

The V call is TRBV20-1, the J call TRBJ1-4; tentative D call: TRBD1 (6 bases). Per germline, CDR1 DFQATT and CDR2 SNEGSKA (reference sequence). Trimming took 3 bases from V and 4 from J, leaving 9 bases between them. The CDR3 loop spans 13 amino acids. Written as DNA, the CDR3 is TGCAGTGCTAGCGGACAGATTAATGAAAAACTGTTTTTT. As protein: CSASGQINEKLFF.

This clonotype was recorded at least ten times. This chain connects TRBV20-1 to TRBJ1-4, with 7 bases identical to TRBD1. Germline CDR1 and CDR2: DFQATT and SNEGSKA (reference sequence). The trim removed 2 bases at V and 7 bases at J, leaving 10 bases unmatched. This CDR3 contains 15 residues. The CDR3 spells CSARHPEQGFEKLFF. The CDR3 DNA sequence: TGCAGTGCTAGACACCCTGAACAGGGGTTTGAAAAACTGTTTTTT.

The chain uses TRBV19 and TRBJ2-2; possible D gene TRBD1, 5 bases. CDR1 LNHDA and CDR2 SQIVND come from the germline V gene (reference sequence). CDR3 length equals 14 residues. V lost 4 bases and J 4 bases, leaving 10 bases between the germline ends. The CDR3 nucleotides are TGTGCCAGTAGTAGGGGCACTACCACCGGGGAGCTGTTTTTT. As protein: CASSRGTTTGELFF.

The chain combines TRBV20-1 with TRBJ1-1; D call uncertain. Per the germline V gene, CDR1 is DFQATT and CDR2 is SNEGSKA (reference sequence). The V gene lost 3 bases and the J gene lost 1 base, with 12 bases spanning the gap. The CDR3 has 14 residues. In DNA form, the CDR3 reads TGCAGTGCTAGGGACGGAACTAAGAACACTGAAGCTTTCTTT. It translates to CSARDGTKNTEAFF.

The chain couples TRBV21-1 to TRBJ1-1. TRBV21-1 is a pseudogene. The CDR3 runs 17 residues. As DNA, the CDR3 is TGTGCCAGCAGCAGTGTACCCCGCTTCGTCTCCAACACTGAAGCTTTCTTT. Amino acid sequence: CASSSVPRFVSNTEAFF.

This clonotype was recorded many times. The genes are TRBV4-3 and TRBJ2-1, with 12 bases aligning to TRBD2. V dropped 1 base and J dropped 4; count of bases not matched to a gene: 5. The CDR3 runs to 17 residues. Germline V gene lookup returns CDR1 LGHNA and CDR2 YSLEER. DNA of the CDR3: TGCGCCAGCAGCCAAGGATTCGGGACTAGCGGGTACAATGAGCAGTTCTTC. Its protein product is CASSQGFGTSGYNEQFF.

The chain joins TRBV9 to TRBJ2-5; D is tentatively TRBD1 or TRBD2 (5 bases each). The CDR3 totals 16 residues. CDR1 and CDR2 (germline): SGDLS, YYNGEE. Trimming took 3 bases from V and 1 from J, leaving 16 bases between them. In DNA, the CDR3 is TGTGCCAGCAGCGGAGGGACGGGGACGGTCCAAGAGACCCAGTACTTC. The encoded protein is CASSGGTGTVQETQYF.

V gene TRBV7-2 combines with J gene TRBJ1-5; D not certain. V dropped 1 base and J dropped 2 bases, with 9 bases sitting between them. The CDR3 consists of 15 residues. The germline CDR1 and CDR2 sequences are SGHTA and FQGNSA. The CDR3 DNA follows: TGTGCCAGCAGCTTAGATGCACAGCGCAATCAGCCCCAGCATTTT. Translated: CASSLDAQRNQPQHF.

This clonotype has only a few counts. CDR3 protein: CSAEDGFTYLGERYF. The CDR3 nucleotides are TGCAGTGCTGAGGACGGCTTTACCTATCTTGGGGAGCGGTACTTC. The rearrangement joins TRBV20-1 to TRBJ2-5, with TRBD2 as a possible D gene (5 bases). The length of the CDR3 is 15 residues. Trimming pared 5 bases from V and 13 bases from J, leaving 29 bases between. Germline V lookup: CDR1 DFQATT, CDR2 SNEGSKA (reference sequence).

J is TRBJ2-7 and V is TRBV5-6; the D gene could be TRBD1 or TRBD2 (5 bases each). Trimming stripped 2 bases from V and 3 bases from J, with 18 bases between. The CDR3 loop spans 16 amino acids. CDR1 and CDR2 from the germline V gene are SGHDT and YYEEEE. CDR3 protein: CASSLKGAGTIYEQYF. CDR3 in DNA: TGTGCCAGCAGCTTAAAAGGGGCAGGGACCATCTACGAGCAGTACTTC.